Given below is one T cell receptor beta chain in context. This CDR3 contains 14 residues. V gave up 3 bases and J gave up 1 base, with 10 bases separating them. The germline gives CDR1 GTSNPN, CDR2 SVGIG (reference sequence). Data came from immunoSEQ multiplex PCR; TCRdb stores just in-frame clones and leaves some out. The profile shows fewer than 90,000 clones, approximately 70% of them singletons. The data were obtained in a study of cytotoxic CD8 clonotypes in ibrutinib-treated CLL. The receptor was isolated from a human donor with chronic lymphocytic leukemia. V usage is TRBV30 and J usage is TRBJ2-1; D is uncertain. This sample comprised PBMCs, obtained after 12 months of ibrutinib treatment. The CDR3 sequence: CAWSPEESYNEQFF. DNA of the CDR3: TGTGCCTGGAGCCCGGAAGAATCCTACAATGAGCAGTTCTTC.